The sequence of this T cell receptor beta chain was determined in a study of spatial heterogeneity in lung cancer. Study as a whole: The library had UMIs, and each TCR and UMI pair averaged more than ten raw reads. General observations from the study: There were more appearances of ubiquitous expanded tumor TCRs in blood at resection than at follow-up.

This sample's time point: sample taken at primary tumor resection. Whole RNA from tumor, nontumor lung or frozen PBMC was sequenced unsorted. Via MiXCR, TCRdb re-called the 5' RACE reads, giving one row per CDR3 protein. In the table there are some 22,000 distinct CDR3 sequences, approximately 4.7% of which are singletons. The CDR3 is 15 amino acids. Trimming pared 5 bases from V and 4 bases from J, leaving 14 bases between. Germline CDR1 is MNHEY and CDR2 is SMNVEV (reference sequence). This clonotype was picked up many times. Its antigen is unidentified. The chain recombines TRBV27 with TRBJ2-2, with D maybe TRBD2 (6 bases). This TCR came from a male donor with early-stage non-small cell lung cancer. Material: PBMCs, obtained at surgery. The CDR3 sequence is CASSAGPAATGELFF. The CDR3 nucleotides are TGTGCCAGCAGTGCGGGACCAGCGGCCACCGGGGAGCTGTTTTTT.